This T cell receptor beta chain was sequenced in a study of shared clonotypes between healthy human individuals (TCRdb year 2020). Background on the whole study: A few men and two women, aged 18 to 49 years, made up the cohort. To estimate repertoire size and how much clonotypes are shared between individuals, the study performed deep sequencing of blood TCR repertoires from five healthy adults. To increase sequencing depth and limit assay-specific biases, different laboratories used diverse techniques to prepare libraries and sequence TCR repertoires. Between about 0.94 and 8.9 billion PBMCs per donor were obtained by leukapheresis. Per donor, three plates each were used for CD4 naive and CD4 memory, two for CD8 naive, and one for CD8 memory. Overall results and qualifications from the work: Across a handful of donors, approximately 4.6% of naive CD4, approximately 3.6% of naive CD8, 2% to 2.5% of memory CD4, and under 0.45% of memory CD8 clonotypes were shared. Naive subsets generally had larger estimated clonotype richness than memory subsets did. Incomplete sequencing was indicated by rarefaction of sorted-subset datasets, despite the large sequencing depth. Sampling was limited to blood, and TCR repertoires in tissue likely differ from TCR repertoires in blood. The small number of donors limited the genetic and exposure-history diversity represented. Pairwise subsampling indicated that sequencing depth was expected to affect the degree of clonotype sharing among donors. Compared with non-shared clonotypes, clonotypes shared by all four sorted-subset donors had higher generation probabilities.

Using the deep immunoSEQ assay, multiplex PCR amplified TCR CDR3 regions from genomic DNA. Extracted genomic DNA from each cell subset was spread evenly across all wells of several immunoSEQ 96-well plates, with each plate serving as a replicate. For sorted subsets, about 210 ng of genomic DNA, equivalent to 25,000 to 35,000 T cell genomes, went into each replicate PCR. The purified libraries were quantified using a Qubit 3.0 fluorometer, sized with a Bioanalyzer 2100, and then quantified again using the KAPA Library Quantification kit. Each immunoSEQ 96-well plate was sequenced on its own single-read 150-cycle Illumina NextSeq 550 flow cell. In the original analysis: The immunoSEQ output contained only junctional sequences without quality scores, so filtering could not match that applied to full-length reads. To assign V/J genes and CDR3, sequences were annotated using PyIR, a Python wrapper for IgBLAST v1.9, with IMGT germline references. Reads were filtered out if the reads had weak V/J assignments (E-value above 1e-6), no CDR3, stop codons, out-of-frame junctions, or ambiguous translated residues. A V3J clonotype was defined by an identical inferred V gene, J gene, and CDR3 amino acid sequence. Percentage overlap between repertoires was calculated by dividing the number of shared unique clonotypes by the size of the smaller repertoire. RTK rarefaction, the Chao1 estimator, and Recon v2.1 estimates of unobserved clonotypes were used to assess repertoire richness. For all TCRbeta clonotypes obtained by the gDNA method from a handful of donors, generation probabilities were computed with OLGA. TCRdb retrieved this table from immuneACCESS and kept in-frame rearrangements only. Not all clones are present; in checked studies, unresolved V genes account for under half, and no reason is known for the remainder. Clonal size and the V and J genes are those of that table, whereas D and trimming came from the DNA. The sample table records approximately 1.1 million clones; roughly 74% of these occur just once. Jointly, the top ten make up roughly 0.56% of the sample.

The CDR3 runs 17 residues from the cysteine to the phenylalanine. Just CDR3 DNA is preserved here, 51 bases in frame from base 1. Relative to germline, V is missing 4 bases and J is missing 2 bases, with 10 bases of the junction outside any gene match. CDR1 and CDR2, per the germline V gene, are MDHEN and SYDVKM. As concerns this clone: It lacks a known antigen. No per-base quality is available; no much larger clone lies one base away.

Healthy HIV-negative adults with no recently reported acute infections or vaccinations were included as donors. Every donor was a Caucasian adult residing in Nashville, Tennessee, USA. CD4+ T cells were enriched by magnetic negative selection, after which naive cells were positively selected on CD45RA and the negative fraction was taken as the memory subset. Blood was collected by leukapheresis, and PBMCs were isolated by Ficoll-Histopaque density gradient centrifugation and then cryopreserved in liquid nitrogen vapor phase. Analytical flow cytometry was used to check the purity and quantity of every magnetically sorted T cell population. From each sorted fraction, genomic DNA was isolated and quantified by UV absorbance on a Nanodrop 2000c.

Recombination joined TRBV28 with TRBJ1-4, with TRBD1 matching 7 junction bases. The clonotype comes from a man between 18 and 29 years old in good health. Some clones in this sample may be carry-over from other donors' samples. The sample consisted of memory CD4+ T cells from PBMCs. The sample's cell subset or site, from its label and the paper: CD45RA-negative fraction. The nucleotides read TGTGCCAGCAGTTCTCACCAGGGGGGGATCACTAATGAAAAACTGTTTTTT. This yields the protein CASSSHQGGITNEKLFF.